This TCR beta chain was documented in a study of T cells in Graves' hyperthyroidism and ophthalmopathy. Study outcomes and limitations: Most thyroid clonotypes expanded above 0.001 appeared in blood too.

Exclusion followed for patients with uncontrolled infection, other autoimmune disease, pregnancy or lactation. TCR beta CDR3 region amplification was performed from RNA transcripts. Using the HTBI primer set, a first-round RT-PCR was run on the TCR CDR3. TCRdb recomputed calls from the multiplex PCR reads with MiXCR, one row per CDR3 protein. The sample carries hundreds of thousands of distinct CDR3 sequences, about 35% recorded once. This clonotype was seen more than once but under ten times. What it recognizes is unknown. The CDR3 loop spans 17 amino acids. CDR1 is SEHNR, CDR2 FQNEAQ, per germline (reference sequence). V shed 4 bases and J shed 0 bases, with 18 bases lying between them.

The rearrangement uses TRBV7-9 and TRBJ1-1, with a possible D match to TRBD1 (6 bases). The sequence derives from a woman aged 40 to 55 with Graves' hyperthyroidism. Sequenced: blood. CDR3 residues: CASSSIRGGKMNTEAFF. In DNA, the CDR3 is TGTGCCAGCAGCTCAATCAGGGGCGGTAAAATGAACACTGAAGCTTTCTTT.